These 27 T cell receptor beta chains were sequenced from one sample in a study of beta chain features in type 1 diabetes. Study-level results: Within each of all four CD4+ subsets, Type 1 diabetes patients had TCRB CDR3s that were moderately but significantly shorter.

Sequencing targeted expressed TCRB transcripts, as all isolated RNA had been reverse transcribed. Using immunoSEQ multiplex PCR, the repertoire was profiled, and TCRdb retains in-frame clones only, with some absent. The sample has 600,000 to 700,000 clones, roughly an eighth seen once. The antigens of these receptors remain unknown. The source material was naive CD4+ T cells from blood. Receptors originate from a man aged 25 to 40 with type 1 diabetes.

The chain is built from TRBV30 and TRBJ1-4; 7 positions match TRBD1. Germline CDR1 reads GTSNPN; CDR2 reads SVGIG (reference sequence). CDR3 length: 13 amino acids. Trimming at V came to 4 bases and at J to 5 bases, leaving 4 bases not matched to a gene. As DNA, the CDR3 is TGTGCCTGGAACAGGGGCGGCAATGAAAAACTGTTTTTT. This codes for CAWNRGGNEKLFF.

This chain connects TRBV30 to TRBJ2-5; 9 bases match TRBD1. There are 13 residues in the CDR3. The germline CDR1 and CDR2 sequences are GTSNPN and SVGIG (reference sequence). V lost 4 bases and J lost 5; bases outside the gene matches: 5. In nucleotides, the CDR3 is TGTGCCTGGACGACAGGGGGTCAGGAGACCCAGTACTTC. Translated, it gives CAWTTGGQETQYF.

V and J are TRBV7-9 and TRBJ2-5, with TRBD1 as a possible D gene (6 bases). The CDR3 runs to 14 residues. Trimming left V 3 bases short and J 4 bases short, with 12 bases between. Germline V gene data show CDR1 as SEHNR and CDR2 as FQNEAQ (reference sequence). CDR3 sequence reads: CASSFTRGSETQYF. The CDR3 coding sequence is TGTGCCAGCAGCTTCACCAGGGGCTCAGAGACCCAGTACTTC. Based on the CDR3 plus reference TRBV7-9 and TRBJ2-5, the full variable domain is DTGVSQNPRHKITKRGQNVTFRCDPISEHNRLYWYRQTLGQGPEFLTYFQNEAQLEKSRLLSDRFSAERPKGSFSTLEIQRTEQGDSAMYLCASSFTRGSETQYFGPGTRLLVL.

This clone showed up just a few times. The rearrangement joins TRBV7-6 to TRBJ2-3; 15 bases fit TRBD2. The CDR3 runs 16 residues. Germline V CDR1 and CDR2: SGHVS, FNYEAQ. The J segment lost 2 bases and the V segment lost 5 bases, leaving 2 bases of the junction unmatched. CDR3 sequence (DNA): TGTGCCAGCAGCGGGACTAGCGGGGGGAACACAGATACGCAGTATTTT. Its translation: CASSGTSGGNTDTQYF.

The V and J genes are TRBV19 and TRBJ2-1; D remains unclear. CDR3 size: 13 residues. The germline V gene encodes CDR1 LNHDA and CDR2 SQIVND (reference sequence). Trimming took off 8 bases at V and 6 bases at J, with 14 bases between the two ends. The CDR3 DNA sequence: TGTGCCAGTGCCGGTTGGCAGATCAATGAGCAGTTCTTC. Protein: CASAGWQINEQFF.

This chain uses TRBV27 with TRBJ1-6; 9 bases match TRBD1. V lost 8 bases, J lost 1 base, and 12 bases stayed unmatched. This CDR3 contains 18 residues. CDR1 is MNHEY, CDR2 SMNVEV, per germline (reference sequence). The DNA for the CDR3 is TGTGCCAGCGGAAGAAGCCGCGGGACAGGGTCCTATAATTCACCCCTCCACTTT. It encodes CASGRSRGTGSYNSPLHF.

This chain joins TRBV10-2 and TRBJ1-3, with a possible D match to TRBD1 (6 bases). V lost 3 bases to trimming and J lost 3 bases, with 9 bases between them. The CDR3 covers 14 residues. The germline gives CDR1 WSHSY, CDR2 SAAADI. The CDR3 here is CASSDRGYGNTIYF. CDR3 sequence (DNA): TGCGCCAGCAGTGACAGGGGATATGGAAACACCATATATTTT.

On this clone: Other DNA sequences within the sample encode an identical CDR3. The V and J genes are TRBV5-1 and TRBJ2-1; a possible D gene is TRBD1 (5 bases). The germline CDR1 and CDR2 sequences are SGHRS and YFSETQ. Trimming pared 2 bases from V and 3 bases from J, leaving 6 bases between. The length of the CDR3 is 13 residues. The CDR3 spells CASSLTGYNEQFF. CDR3 DNA: TGCGCCAGCAGCTTAACAGGCTACAATGAGCAGTTCTTC.

To note about this clone: Other DNA sequences from this sample encode an identical CDR3 as well. The chain combines TRBV7-9 with TRBJ2-7; D is unresolved. V lost 5 bases and J lost 0, with 8 bases in between. Looked up from germline, CDR1 is SEHNR and CDR2 is FQNEAQ (reference sequence). This CDR3 is 13 amino acids long. The CDR3 protein is CASSPDSSYEQYF. The DNA for the CDR3 is TGTGCCAGCAGCCCCGATAGCTCCTACGAGCAGTACTTC.

This clone was counted between two and nine times. The genes are TRBV18 and TRBJ2-1; no definite D call. Germline CDR1 KGHSH, CDR2 LQKENI. This CDR3 region has 14 residues. V was pared by 5 bases and J by 5 bases, with 13 bases between. CDR3 bases: TGTGCCAGCTCAGGGATAGAGGAGAACAATGAGCAGTTCTTC. Its protein product is CASSGIEENNEQFF.

The chain carries TRBV6-5 and TRBJ1-5; D not resolved. V was shortened by 5 bases and J by 2 bases, with 13 bases between the two germline ends. CDR3 size: 15 residues. The V gene's germline CDR1 is MNHEY and CDR2 SVGAGI. CDR3 region: CASSLRVGRNQPQHF. The CDR3, as DNA: TGTGCCAGCAGTCTGCGAGTGGGCCGCAATCAGCCCCAGCATTTT.

The gene calls are TRBV5-1 and TRBJ2-7, with TRBD1 as a possible D gene (6 bases). CDR1 is SGHRS, CDR2 YFSETQ, per germline. The V end lost 3 bases, the J end lost 5 bases, and 18 bases lay between the germline ends. The CDR3 sequence is 15 residues long. The CDR3 spells CASSYATTGFNEQYF. The CDR3 DNA reads as TGCGCCAGCAGCTATGCTACCACAGGGTTCAACGAGCAGTACTTC.

The gene calls are TRBV18 and TRBJ1-2; a weak D match, TRBD1 (5 bases). The CDR3 has 15 amino acids. Germline V gene sequence: CDR1 KGHSH, CDR2 LQKENI. V lost 2 bases to trimming and J lost 5 bases, with 15 bases between them. The CDR3 loop reads CASSPSGGEDYGYTF. CDR3 nucleotide sequence: TGTGCCAGCTCACCATCTGGAGGGGAGGATTATGGCTACACCTTC.

Only a few counts were recorded for this clone. The rearrangement uses TRBV5-1 and TRBJ1-2; 7 nucleotides agree with TRBD1. This CDR3 has 13 amino acids. The germline CDR1 and CDR2 sequences are SGHRS and YFSETQ. The V gene end was trimmed by 0 bases and the J gene end by 4 bases; junction bases not matched to a gene: 0. DNA of the CDR3: TGCGCCAGCAGCTTGGCAGGGGGCTATGGCTACACCTTC. Translating gives CASSLAGGYGYTF.

The chain links TRBV7-2 to TRBJ1-2, with 7 bases aligning to TRBD1. V lost 10 bases, J lost 8 bases, and 22 bases stayed unmatched. This CDR3 has 16 amino acids. In germline, CDR1 is SGHTA, CDR2 FQGNSA. The CDR3 sequence: CATSGQAYEHLWGYTF. The CDR3 DNA reads as TGTGCCACTAGCGGACAGGCCTATGAACACCTATGGGGCTACACCTTC.

This sequence joins TRBV30 and TRBJ1-5; D not resolved. Per the germline V gene, CDR1 is GTSNPN and CDR2 is SVGIG (reference sequence). Trimming removed 2 bases at V and 5 bases at J, with 22 bases between. The CDR3 totals 17 residues. The CDR3 sequence: CAWSPLGTGRSDQPQHF. CDR3 DNA: TGTGCCTGGAGTCCACTGGGTACTGGGAGGAGTGATCAGCCCCAGCATTTT.

The sample holds a few counts of this clone. Within the sample, other DNA sequences also encode this same CDR3. The chain combines TRBV20-1 with TRBJ2-7; D is uncertain. V lost 3 bases and J 3 bases, leaving 6 bases between the germline ends. Per germline, CDR1 DFQATT and CDR2 SNEGSKA (reference sequence). The CDR3 consists of 11 residues. In DNA form, the CDR3 reads TGCAGTGCTAGTAAAGGCTACGAGCAGTACTTC. Its protein is CSASKGYEQYF.

A few counts support this clone. J is TRBJ2-7 and V is TRBV28; D perhaps matches TRBD1 (5 bases). The CDR3 spans 14 residues. The germline CDR1 and CDR2 sequences are MDHEN and SYDVKM. Trimming stripped 7 bases from V and 0 bases from J, with 13 bases between. CDR3 coding DNA: TGTGCCAGCACCCTTGACAGCTACTCCTACGAGCAGTACTTC. This sequence encodes CASTLDSYSYEQYF.

V is TRBV20-1 and J is TRBJ2-5; D is unclear. The CDR3 extends over 11 amino acids. CDR1 and CDR2 from the germline V gene are DFQATT and SNEGSKA (reference sequence). Trimming took 6 bases from V and 8 from J, leaving 13 bases between them. In nucleotides, the CDR3 is TGCAGTGCACTTCTCAGGTACACCCAGTACTTC. This sequence encodes CSALLRYTQYF.

This clone was counted only a few times. The chain links TRBV9 to TRBJ2-1; 9 bases line up with TRBD2. The CDR3 runs 16 residues. After removal of 2 bases from V and 3 bases from J, the junction contained 6 bases not matched to a gene. In germline, CDR1 is SGDLS, CDR2 YYNGEE. The CDR3: CASSVSGSGGYNEQFF. CDR3 in DNA: TGTGCCAGCAGCGTGAGTGGTAGCGGGGGCTACAATGAGCAGTTCTTC.

With respect to this clone: The same CDR3 also results from other DNA sequences found in this sample. The chain combines TRBV25-1 with TRBJ2-5; D may be TRBD1 (5 bases). This CDR3 region has 15 residues. The germline V gene has CDR1 MGHDK and CDR2 SYGVNS. V lost 3 bases and J 5 bases, leaving 16 bases between the germline ends. The CDR3 is CASSEYLGSGETQYF. CDR3 nucleotide sequence: TGTGCCAGCAGTGAGTATCTGGGGTCAGGGGAGACCCAGTACTTC.

This clone showed up just a few times. At the DNA level, this CDR3 is encoded by other sequences in the same sample as well. The chain has TRBV7-2 and TRBJ1-1; 9 nucleotides match TRBD1. V dropped 5 bases and J dropped 1; count of bases not matched to a gene: 2. Germline-derived CDR1 and CDR2 are SGHTA and FQGNSA. This CDR3 spans 14 amino acids. In nucleotides, the CDR3 is TGTGCCAGCAGCCTGACAGGGGGGAACACTGAAGCTTTCTTT. Translated: CASSLTGGNTEAFF.

This clone occurred a few times. This chain connects TRBV28 to TRBJ2-6; D call uncertain. The V gene's germline CDR1 is MDHEN and CDR2 SYDVKM. The CDR3 consists of 14 residues. V was clipped by 1 base and J by 2 bases, with 3 bases between them. The CDR3 coding sequence is TGTGCCAGCAGTTTATATCCTGGGGCCAACGTCCTGACTTTC. It yields the protein CASSLYPGANVLTF.

This clone was seen more than once but under ten times. The V gene is TRBV21-1, the J gene TRBJ1-5. TRBV21-1 is assigned pseudogene status. The CDR3 is 15 amino acids. For the CDR3, the DNA is TGTGCCAGCAGCATGTGCAACCTTAGCAATCAGCCCCAGCATTTT. It is translated as CASSMCNLSNQPQHF.

This clone was found a few times. This chain links TRBV18 with TRBJ1-4; D not resolved. Germline V CDR1 and CDR2: KGHSH, LQKENI. The V gene lost 3 bases and the J gene lost 1 base, with 9 bases spanning the gap. The CDR3 covers 15 residues. CDR3 sequence (DNA): TGTGCCAGCTCACCGTCAACGGGAACTAATGAAAAACTGTTTTTT. Translation: CASSPSTGTNEKLFF.

V gene TRBV6-1 combines with J gene TRBJ2-5; D may be TRBD1 (6 bases). The CDR3 contains 12 residues. Germline values: CDR1 MNHNS, CDR2 SASEGT. V was cut by 4 bases and J by 3 bases, with 6 bases left in between. This CDR3 is CASSGTEETQYF. The CDR3 DNA is TGTGCCAGCAGTGGGACAGAAGAGACCCAGTACTTC.

This clone has a handful of counts. The chain recombines TRBV18 with TRBJ1-6; the match to TRBD1 covers 9 bases. Trimming took 3 bases from V and 7 from J; bases not matched to a gene: 4. Germline-derived CDR1 and CDR2 are KGHSH and LQKENI. This CDR3 has 15 residues. Here the CDR3 reads CASSPQDRGNSPLHF. The CDR3 DNA reads as TGTGCCAGCTCACCTCAGGACAGGGGAAATTCACCCCTCCACTTT.